This T cell receptor beta chain was sequenced for a study of cytomegalovirus exposure and HLA in healthy donors. CDR1 and CDR2 from the germline V gene are SGDLS and YYNGEE. The CDR3 length is 14 residues. The germline V and J ends were trimmed by 2 bases and 0 bases, with 8 bases remaining between them. This PCR relied on a set of 60 Vbeta primers and 13 Jbeta primers. The data were produced by immunoSEQ multiplex PCR, yet TCRdb's version contains in-frame clones alone and is incomplete. The sample includes roughly 77,000 clones. The receptor comes from a man aged 30 to 39 in good health and CMV-seronegative. Source material: PBMCs. The rearrangement links TRBV9 to TRBJ1-1; D call uncertain. CDR3 nucleotides: TGTGCCAGCAGCGTCCAGGCAGTGAACACTGAAGCTTTCTTT. It translates to CASSVQAVNTEAFF.